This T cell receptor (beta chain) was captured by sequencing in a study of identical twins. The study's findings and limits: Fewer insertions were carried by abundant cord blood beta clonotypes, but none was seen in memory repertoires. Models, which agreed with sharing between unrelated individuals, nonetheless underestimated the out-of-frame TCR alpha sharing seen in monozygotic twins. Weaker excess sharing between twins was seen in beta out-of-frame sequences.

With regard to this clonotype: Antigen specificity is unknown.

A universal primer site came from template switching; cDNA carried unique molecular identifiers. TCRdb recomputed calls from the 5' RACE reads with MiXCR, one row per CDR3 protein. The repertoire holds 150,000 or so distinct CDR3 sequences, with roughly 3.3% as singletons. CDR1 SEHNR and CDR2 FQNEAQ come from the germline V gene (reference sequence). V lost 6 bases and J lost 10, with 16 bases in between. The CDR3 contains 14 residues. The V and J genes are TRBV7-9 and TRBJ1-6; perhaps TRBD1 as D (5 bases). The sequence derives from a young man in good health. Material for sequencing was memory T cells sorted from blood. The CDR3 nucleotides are TGTGCCAGCAGGACGATGGGGGAAGGATCACCCCTCCACTTT. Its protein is CASRTMGEGSPLHF. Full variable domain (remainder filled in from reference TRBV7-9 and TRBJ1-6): DTGVSQNPRHKITKRGQNVTFRCDPISEHNRLYWYRQTLGQGPEFLTYFQNEAQLEKSRLLSDRFSAERPKGSFSTLEIQRTEQGDSAMYLCASRTMGEGSPLHFGNGTRLTVT.